What follows are 23 T cell receptor beta chains derived from one specimen sequenced in a study of vaccination effects on CD4 cells after COVID-19. Clones were sequenced by immunoSEQ multiplex PCR, and TCRdb holds only the in-frame ones, with some missing. This table has around 30,000 clones, around 70% appearing once. Sequencing followed a ViraFEST assay step that expanded antigen-specific CD4+ T cells with viral peptide pools. CD4+ T cells were isolated after roughly nine days of culture. Either the BNT162b2 or mRNA-1273 vaccine was given to participants in two doses. These receptors lack a known antigen. Sequenced here: CD4+ T cells from PBMCs cultured with HCoV-229E spike peptides, sampled after COVID-19 vaccination. These TCRs come from a human donor who received a COVID-19 vaccine.

This clone was seen only a few times. The chain recombines TRBV5-4 with TRBJ1-4; 7 bases are shared with TRBD1. CDR3 length: 15 residues. With 4 bases clipped from V and 4 bases from J, the junction kept 7 bases outside the gene matches. Germline CDR1 is SGHNT and CDR2 is YYREEE (reference sequence). DNA for the CDR3: TGTGCCAGCAGCCGGAACCGGGACAGTAATGAAAAACTGTTTTTT. Its translation is CASSRNRDSNEKLFF.

This rearrangement joins TRBV7-9 to TRBJ1-3; 7 positions agree with TRBD1. V dropped 4 bases and J dropped 3; count of bases not matched to a gene: 3. This CDR3 has 14 amino acids. Looked up from germline, CDR1 is SEHNR and CDR2 is FQNEAQ (reference sequence). The CDR3 is CASSSGTVGNTIYF. The CDR3 region has the DNA TGTGCCAGCAGCTCAGGGACAGTTGGAAACACCATATATTTT.

V usage is TRBV5-6 and J usage is TRBJ2-7, with no clear D. Germline CDR1 and CDR2: SGHDT and YYEEEE. This CDR3 spans 12 amino acids. Trimming cost V 1 base and J 0 bases, with 2 bases left between them. CDR3 protein: CASSLSSYEQYF. In DNA form, the CDR3 reads TGTGCCAGCAGCTTGAGCTCCTACGAGCAGTACTTC.

This chain links TRBV28 with TRBJ2-1, with 7 positions matching TRBD2. The germline V gene encodes CDR1 MDHEN and CDR2 SYDVKM. V lost 3 bases and J lost 6; bases outside the gene matches: 14. This CDR3 contains 17 residues. DNA of the CDR3: TGTGCCAGCAGTTTTTCCCCGGGGAGGGAGGGGTTCAATGAGCAGTTCTTC. Encoded protein: CASSFSPGREGFNEQFF. The variable domain in full, with the rest retrieved from reference TRBV28 and TRBJ2-1, is DVKVTQSSRYLVKRTGEKVFLECVQDMDHENMFWYRQDPGLGLRLIYFSYDVKMKEKGDIPEGYSVSREKKERFSLILESASTNQTSMYLCASSFSPGREGFNEQFFGPGTRLTVL.

V gene TRBV2 combines with J gene TRBJ2-5, with D perhaps matching TRBD1 (6 bases). Per germline, CDR1 SNHLY and CDR2 FYNNEI. Trimming took off 4 bases at V and 4 bases at J, with 16 bases between the two ends. The CDR3 spans 15 residues. The CDR3 loop reads CASSGPYRAGETQYF. The CDR3 DNA follows: TGTGCCAGCAGTGGCCCATACAGGGCGGGAGAGACCCAGTACTTC.

This clone occurred a few times. This chain joins TRBV5-1 and TRBJ2-2; the match to TRBD1 covers 10 bases. The CDR3 consists of 15 residues. Looked up from germline, CDR1 is SGHRS and CDR2 is YFSETQ. Losses at the gene ends were 4 bases for V and 4 bases for J; bases not matched to a gene: 4. The chain's CDR3 is CASSPGQGGTGELFF. In DNA form, the CDR3 reads TGCGCCAGCAGCCCCGGACAGGGGGGCACCGGGGAGCTGTTTTTT.

V usage is TRBV5-1 and J usage is TRBJ2-4, with a weak D call TRBD2 (6 bases). The CDR3 spans 16 residues. V lost 0 bases and J lost 6, with 16 bases in between. CDR1 SGHRS and CDR2 YFSETQ come from the germline V gene. The CDR3 nucleotides read TGCGCCAGCAGCTTGGCGGAGCCAAGGAGGGTAAACATTCAGTACTTC. Its translation is CASSLAEPRRVNIQYF.

This clone was detected only a few times. In nucleotides, the CDR3 is TGTGCCAGCAGCTTAGTTCAGCGGGGGGGCGAGCAGTACTTC. Translating gives CASSLVQRGGEQYF. This chain uses TRBV11-2 with TRBJ2-7, with 10 bases fitting TRBD2. This CDR3 contains 14 residues. V lost 1 base, J lost 6 bases, and 3 bases stayed unmatched. Germline V gene data show CDR1 as SGHAT and CDR2 as FQNNGV. The whole variable domain, filled in from reference TRBV11-2 and TRBJ2-7, reads EAGVAQSPRYKIIEKRQSVAFWCNPISGHATLYWYQQILGQGPKLLIQFQNNGVVDDSQLPKDRFSAERLKGVDSTLKIQPAKLEDSAVYLCASSLVQRGGEQYFGPGTRLTVT.

V usage is TRBV30 and J usage is TRBJ1-5; no clear D gene. The CDR3 length is 14 residues. CDR1 is GTSNPN, CDR2 SVGIG, per germline (reference sequence). V was shortened by 0 bases and J by 7 bases, with 13 bases between the two germline ends. CDR3 nucleotides: TGTGCCTGGAGTGTACTTGGGCTTGACCAGCCCCAGCATTTT. Amino acid sequence: CAWSVLGLDQPQHF.

The chain carries TRBV12-3 or TRBV12-4 and TRBJ1-2; D gene uncertain. Trimming took off 6 bases at V and 1 base at J, with 6 bases between the two ends. The CDR3 totals 12 residues. DNA for the CDR3: TGTGCCAGCAGCCCGGATAACTATGGCTACACCTTC. Its protein is CASSPDNYGYTF.

CDR3 amino acids: CASSPRPGGQETQYF. CDR3 sequence (DNA): TGTGCCAGCAGTCCCAGACCCGGGGGACAAGAGACCCAGTACTTC. This chain links TRBV27 with TRBJ2-5; maybe TRBD2 (6 bases). The CDR3 loop spans 15 amino acids. Trimming shortened V by 5 bases and J by 2 bases, and 15 bases separated the two germline ends. Per germline, CDR1 MNHEY and CDR2 SMNVEV (reference sequence).

The rearrangement links TRBV4-2 to TRBJ1-5, with D perhaps matching TRBD1 (6 bases). From germline, CDR1 is LGHNA and CDR2 YNFKEQ. V dropped 0 bases and J dropped 7 bases, with 22 bases sitting between them. This CDR3 contains 18 residues. The CDR3 is CASSQDRFRRGGDQPQHF. CDR3 nucleotide sequence: TGTGCCAGCAGCCAAGATCGGTTTAGGCGGGGGGGCGACCAGCCCCAGCATTTT.

The V call is TRBV6-4, the J call TRBJ1-6; D is ambiguous. V shed 3 bases and J shed 10 bases, with 13 bases lying between them. Looked up from germline, CDR1 is MRHNA and CDR2 is SNTAGT. This CDR3 has 14 amino acids. CDR3 amino acids: CASSERVNVSPLHF. The CDR3 region has the DNA TGTGCCAGCAGTGAGAGGGTTAACGTGTCACCCCTCCACTTT.

The genes are TRBV11-2 and TRBJ2-3, with D possibly TRBD2 on 6 matching bases. The CDR3 totals 15 residues. Trimming took off 5 bases at V and 4 bases at J, with 16 bases between the two ends. Germline values: CDR1 SGHAT, CDR2 FQNNGV. For the CDR3, the DNA is TGTGCCAGCAGCGCACGACTAGATTTCGCAGATACGCAGTATTTT. Its protein is CASSARLDFADTQYF. Using reference TRBV11-2 and TRBJ2-3 for the parts outside the CDR3, the full variable domain is EAGVAQSPRYKIIEKRQSVAFWCNPISGHATLYWYQQILGQGPKLLIQFQNNGVVDDSQLPKDRFSAERLKGVDSTLKIQPAKLEDSAVYLCASSARLDFADTQYFGPGTRLTVL.

The CDR3 DNA is TGTGCCAGCAGCCGGACTAGCGGACTCTACAATGAGCAGTTCTTC. Translated: CASSRTSGLYNEQFF. The chain combines TRBV7-9 with TRBJ2-1; 10 positions match TRBD2. V lost 5 bases, J lost 3 bases, and 4 bases stayed unmatched. CDR3 size: 15 residues. The germline CDR1 and CDR2 sequences are SEHNR and FQNEAQ (reference sequence). Drawing the rest from reference TRBV7-9 and TRBJ2-1, the complete variable domain is DTGVSQNPRHKITKRGQNVTFRCDPISEHNRLYWYRQTLGQGPEFLTYFQNEAQLEKSRLLSDRFSAERPKGSFSTLEIQRTEQGDSAMYLCASSRTSGLYNEQFFGPGTRLTVL.

The chain is built from TRBV3-1 (or the pseudogene TRBV3-2) and TRBJ1-1; no definite D call. CDR3 size: 16 residues. In germline, CDR1 is LGHDT, CDR2 YNNKEL (reference sequence). V gave up 3 bases and J gave up 3 bases, with 17 bases separating them. CDR3 DNA sequence: TGTGCCAGCAGCCAGTACTCGGGCCCTAGGGACACTGAAGCTTTCTTT. Its protein product is CASSQYSGPRDTEAFF.

J is TRBJ2-5 and V is TRBV18; 7 nucleotides line up with TRBD1. This CDR3 is built from 15 residues. The V gene end was trimmed by 1 base and the J gene end by 2 bases; junction bases not matched to a gene: 4. Germline V gene data show CDR1 as KGHSH and CDR2 as LQKENI. The CDR3 sequence is CASSPRQGLQETQYF. CDR3 nucleotide sequence: TGTGCCAGCTCACCACGACAGGGCCTACAAGAGACCCAGTACTTC.

The chain uses TRBV28 and TRBJ1-3, with 8 positions matching TRBD1. Germline V gene sequence: CDR1 MDHEN, CDR2 SYDVKM. Trimming at V came to 4 bases and at J to 5 bases, leaving 13 bases not matched to a gene. CDR3 length equals 17 residues. The CDR3 DNA sequence: TGTGCCAGCAGTTCCCGCGGAGGGGACAGGCCGAGAAACACCATATATTTT. Encoded protein: CASSSRGGDRPRNTIYF.

The chain couples TRBV18 to TRBJ1-5, with D uncertain. V lost 2 bases and J lost 2, with 13 bases in between. The CDR3 extends over 16 amino acids. Germline V lookup: CDR1 KGHSH, CDR2 LQKENI. CDR3 protein: CASSPTVPGGNQPQHF. CDR3 nucleotides: TGTGCCAGCTCACCAACCGTTCCTGGGGGCAATCAGCCCCAGCATTTT.

This clone was detected only a few times. V and J are TRBV9 and TRBJ2-1; either TRBD1 or TRBD2 may fit D (5 bases each). This CDR3 has 15 amino acids. The V end was cut by 1 base, the J end by 3 bases, with 11 bases between. Germline CDR1 SGDLS, CDR2 YYNGEE. The CDR3 DNA reads TGTGCCAGCAGCGTAAGGGGAGACAGCTACAATGAGCAGTTCTTC. Amino acid sequence: CASSVRGDSYNEQFF.

This clone turned up a few times. This rearrangement joins TRBV6-5 to TRBJ2-7; D is ambiguous. The CDR3 has 12 residues. Trimming cost V 8 bases and J 3 bases, with 11 bases left between them. Germline CDR1 and CDR2: MNHEY and SVGAGI. CDR3 in amino acids: CASVVDFYEQYF. The CDR3 bases are TGTGCCAGCGTTGTAGATTTCTACGAGCAGTACTTC.

The chain joins TRBV7-9 to TRBJ1-1; 8 bases line up with TRBD1. This CDR3 spans 14 amino acids. Germline CDR1 reads SEHNR; CDR2 reads FQNEAQ (reference sequence). The J segment lost 4 bases and the V segment lost 8 bases, leaving 9 bases of the junction unmatched. The CDR3 region is CASGMEDRVTEAFF. The CDR3, as DNA: TGTGCCAGCGGAATGGAGGACAGGGTCACTGAAGCTTTCTTT.

The gene calls are TRBV19 and TRBJ2-4; D call uncertain. V shed 6 bases and J shed 4 bases, with 10 bases lying between them. This CDR3 is built from 13 residues. From germline, CDR1 is LNHDA and CDR2 SQIVND (reference sequence). For the CDR3, the DNA is TGTGCCAGTAGACGCGGTAGGAAAAACATTCAGTACTTC. This gives the protein CASRRGRKNIQYF.